The source of this TCR beta chain is a study of CXCR3-negative and CXCR3-positive naive CD8 T cells. Each TRB cDNA library was prepared by 5' RACE (with UMI labels). TCRdb re-called the 5' RACE reads and shows each CDR3 protein once, DNA omitted. Its clone listing holds about 53,000 distinct CDR3 sequences. This CDR3 is built from 16 residues. V and J are TRBV12-3 or TRBV12-4 and TRBJ2-2; TCRdb's D call of TRBD1 is untestable without DNA. This sequence was found in a human donor in good health. Some clones in this sample may be carry-over from other donors' samples. Sample: naive CXCR3- CD8+ T cells from blood. The sample's subset: CD45RO-CCR7+CD27+CD95- naive CD8+ T cells lacking CXCR3 (TNR3-). CDR3 in amino acids: CASNLLTGTDTGELFF.